The next 13 T cell receptor beta chains were all read from a single sample in a study of post-analysis software for immune sequencing data. Findings of the study overall: Patients used several TRBV segments, including TRBV5-6, TRBV5-1 and TRBV20-1, more often than controls.

The antigens these receptors bind are not known. Included in the TCR beta cDNA libraries were unique molecular identifiers. TCRdb processed the PCR reads anew with MiXCR; each CDR3 protein has one entry. The table has some 690,000 distinct CDR3 sequences, approximately 59% seen once. The sample comprised blood. These receptors all stem from a girl aged 2 to 10 with multiple sclerosis.

This clonotype was detected only a few times. The chain combines TRBV5-1 with TRBJ2-5; D is tentatively TRBD1 or TRBD2 (5 bases each). Per germline, CDR1 SGHRS and CDR2 YFSETQ. Trimming took off 4 bases at V and 4 bases at J, with 14 bases between the two ends. CDR3 length: 14 amino acids. CDR3 nucleotides: TGCGCCAGCAGCAAACGGGACGGCGGAGAGACCCAGTACTTC. This translates into CASSKRDGGETQYF.

The chain couples TRBV29-1 to TRBJ2-5; a weak D match, TRBD1 (5 bases). CDR3 size: 13 residues. V lost 5 bases, J lost 2 bases, and 12 bases lay in between. Germline V gives CDR1 SQVTM, CDR2 ANQGSEA. CDR3 DNA sequence: TGCAGCGTTACCTCGACAGCACAAGAGACCCAGTACTTC. This codes for CSVTSTAQETQYF.

V is TRBV10-3 and J is TRBJ1-6; TRBD1 agrees at 8 bases. The CDR3 consists of 16 residues. Unmatched junction bases numbered 7, after V lost 0 bases and J lost 9 bases. Germline CDR1 reads ENHRY; CDR2 reads SYGVKD. In DNA, the CDR3 is TGTGCCATCAGTGAGTCGAATGGGGACAGGTCTTCACCCCTCCACTTT. This sequence encodes CAISESNGDRSSPLHF.

The CDR3 here is CASSTGGAGYTF. Written as DNA, the CDR3 is TGTGCCAGCAGTACAGGGGGAGCTGGCTACACCTTC. V is TRBV6-6 and J is TRBJ1-2, with 8 bases identical to TRBD1. V shed 5 bases and J 7 bases; nucleotides not matched to a gene: 3. This CDR3 has 12 amino acids. Germline-derived CDR1 and CDR2 are MNHNY and SVGAGI (reference sequence).

A few counts support this clonotype. J is TRBJ1-2 and V is TRBV5-1; 9 bases match TRBD1. V was pared by 4 bases and J by 6 bases, with 19 bases of the junction left unmatched. The CDR3 runs 18 residues. Germline V gene lookup returns CDR1 SGHRS and CDR2 YFSETQ. DNA of the CDR3: TGCGCCAGCAGCGGCGGACCGGGACAGGGTCCATTCCTGAATGGCTACACCTTC. It codes for CASSGGPGQGPFLNGYTF.

This clonotype has just a few counts. The CDR3 nucleotides read TGTGCCAGCAGTTACTCGAGACGCGAGCAGTACTTC. Translating gives CASSYSRREQYF. The chain uses TRBV6-6 and TRBJ2-7; no firm D call. Trimming cost V 0 bases and J 6 bases, with 6 bases left between them. Germline V gene data show CDR1 as MNHNY and CDR2 as SVGAGI (reference sequence). The CDR3 spans 12 residues.

The chain carries TRBV24-1 and TRBJ1-5; D remains unclear. V shed 3 bases and J shed 9 bases, with 14 bases lying between them. Germline V gives CDR1 KGHDR, CDR2 SFDVKD. The CDR3 loop spans 14 amino acids. CDR3 region: CATSDTGAAGPQHF. The DNA for the CDR3 is TGTGCCACCAGTGATACGGGAGCCGCTGGGCCCCAGCATTTT.

The chain has TRBV20-1 and TRBJ2-1; 14 bases fit TRBD2. Per the germline V gene, CDR1 is DFQATT and CDR2 is SNEGSKA (reference sequence). With 5 bases clipped from V and 0 bases from J, the junction kept 0 bases outside the gene matches. CDR3 length: 15 amino acids. The CDR3 region is CSAGTSGSSYNEQFF. CDR3 in DNA: TGCAGTGCTGGGACTAGCGGGAGCTCCTACAATGAGCAGTTCTTC.

CDR3 nucleotide sequence: TGTGCCAGCAGCCAAGATCTCTCCGGGCTGGGGACAGATACGCAGTATTTT. It translates to CASSQDLSGLGTDTQYF. V usage is TRBV14 and J usage is TRBJ2-3, with D unresolved. Trimming left V 0 bases short and J 3 bases short, with 16 bases between. The V gene's germline CDR1 is SGHDN and CDR2 FVKESK. CDR3 length equals 17 residues.

This sequence joins TRBV20-1 and TRBJ2-3; 9 positions agree with TRBD2. This CDR3 is built from 15 residues. Looked up from germline, CDR1 is DFQATT and CDR2 is SNEGSKA (reference sequence). V lost 6 bases to trimming and J lost 0 bases; unmatched junction nucleotides: 7. The CDR3 DNA sequence: TGCAGTGCGGCCGGACTAGCGCCTAGCACAGATACGCAGTATTTT. Its translation: CSAAGLAPSTDTQYF.

The DNA for the CDR3 is TGTGCCAGCAGCGCACCGGGACAGGGAACCTACGAGCAGTACTTC. It encodes CASSAPGQGTYEQYF. This rearrangement joins TRBV7-2 to TRBJ2-7; TRBD1 agrees at 9 bases. Trimming took 5 bases from V and 2 from J; bases not matched to a gene: 7. In germline, CDR1 is SGHTA, CDR2 FQGNSA. CDR3 size: 15 residues.

The chain carries TRBV12-3 or TRBV12-4 and TRBJ2-5, with D maybe TRBD2 (6 bases). Trimming took 1 base from V and 1 from J, leaving 19 bases between them. CDR3 length: 18 residues. CDR3 nucleotide sequence: TGTGCCAGCAGTTTAGGGGACTGGCGGGACTGGTTCCAAGAGACCCAGTACTTC. Its protein is CASSLGDWRDWFQETQYF.

CDR3 protein: CASSFEAAGLAGGGADTQYF. The DNA for the CDR3 is TGTGCCAGCAGCTTCGAAGCGGCGGGACTAGCGGGAGGAGGGGCAGATACGCAGTATTTT. V usage is TRBV11-2 and J usage is TRBJ2-3; 15 positions match TRBD2. Germline V CDR1 and CDR2: SGHAT, FQNNGV. This CDR3 is 20 amino acids long. V gave up 3 bases and J gave up 4 bases; unmatched junction bases: 14.